Below, 20 T cell receptor beta chains from the same sample are listed, as sequenced in a study of blood T cell repertoires in COVID-19. Measured with immunoSEQ multiplex PCR; TCRdb has only the in-frame clones, and not every one. Of roughly 180,000 clones in the sample, 82% are singletons; the top ten hold over 15%. Material: PBMCs or T cells enriched from blood (not recorded which). The receptors were gathered from a man aged 55 to 69 who had recovered from COVID-19.

The rearrangement uses TRBV19 and TRBJ2-3; D is unclear. CDR3 length equals 14 residues. Germline CDR1 reads LNHDA; CDR2 reads SQIVND (reference sequence). Trimming left V 2 bases short and J 2 bases short, with 8 bases between. The CDR3 sequence is CASSIQAPTDTQYF. The CDR3 nucleotides are TGTGCCAGTAGTATACAAGCCCCCACAGATACGCAGTATTTT.

The V and J genes are TRBV28 and TRBJ2-1; 8 bases line up with TRBD1. V lost 6 bases, J lost 0 bases, and 4 bases stayed unmatched. This CDR3 spans 15 amino acids. CDR1 and CDR2 from the germline V gene are MDHEN and SYDVKM. The CDR3 spells CASRPGTGSYNEQFF. DNA for the CDR3: TGTGCCAGCAGACCAGGGACAGGCTCCTACAATGAGCAGTTCTTC.

The gene calls are TRBV11-3 and TRBJ2-3, with 11 bases aligning to TRBD2. There are 17 residues in the CDR3. V was pared by 5 bases and J by 0 bases, with 7 bases of the junction left unmatched. The germline CDR1 and CDR2 sequences are SGHNT and YENEEA. The CDR3 nucleotides read TGTGCCAGCAGCCATTACCTAGCGGGAGGTAGCACAGATACGCAGTATTTT. Protein product: CASSHYLAGGSTDTQYF.

This clone occurred a few times. The genes are TRBV24-1 and TRBJ1-2; the D is unclear. V was trimmed by 1 base and J by 1 base, leaving 6 bases between them. The CDR3 extends over 14 amino acids. The germline V gene has CDR1 KGHDR and CDR2 SFDVKD. The CDR3 is CATSDFSRNYGYTF. The CDR3, as DNA: TGTGCCACCAGTGATTTCTCTCGTAACTATGGCTACACCTTC.

This chain links TRBV15 with TRBJ1-5; possibly TRBD1 for D (5 bases). CDR3 length: 14 amino acids. The V and J ends lost 5 bases and 5 bases respectively, with 13 bases between them. Germline V gene lookup returns CDR1 LNHNV and CDR2 YYDKDF (reference sequence). CDR3 region: CATSGQGSHQPQHF. The CDR3, as DNA: TGTGCCACCAGCGGTCAGGGATCCCATCAGCCCCAGCATTTT.

This clone was observed once. The V call is TRBV3-1 (or the pseudogene TRBV3-2), the J call TRBJ1-6, with 8 positions matching TRBD1. CDR3 length: 16 residues. J lost 7 bases, V lost 5 bases, and 10 bases had no gene match. The germline gives CDR1 LGHDT, CDR2 YNNKEL (reference sequence). Written as DNA, the CDR3 is TGTGCCAGCAGCGGCTGGACAGGGAAGGTGAATTCACCCCTCCACTTT. Translated: CASSGWTGKVNSPLHF.

The chain carries TRBV21-1 and TRBJ2-7; TRBD2 is the table's D call and was not checked against the DNA. TRBV21-1 is a pseudogene segment. The CDR3 is made up of 18 amino acids. Written as DNA, the CDR3 is TGTGCCAGCAGCAAAGAAGGACCCAGCGGGAGTGGGTCCTACGAGCAGTACTTC. Protein sequence: CASSKEGPSGSGSYEQYF.

The rearrangement links TRBV9 to TRBJ1-2, with TRBD1 identical over 7 bases. The CDR3 consists of 15 residues. V gave up 0 bases and J gave up 5 bases; unmatched junction bases: 7. The germline gives CDR1 SGDLS, CDR2 YYNGEE. CDR3 loop: CASSVDGTDLYGYTF. In DNA form, the CDR3 reads TGTGCCAGCAGCGTAGATGGGACAGATCTTTATGGCTACACCTTC.

This sequence joins TRBV30 and TRBJ1-1; D is unresolved. The germline V and J ends were trimmed by 1 base and 5 bases, with 17 bases remaining between them. This CDR3 region has 15 residues. Looked up from germline, CDR1 is GTSNPN and CDR2 is SVGIG (reference sequence). Written as DNA, the CDR3 is TGTGCCTGGAGTGGCGCAGCGCTTAGTGGTACTGAAGCTTTCTTT. Residues: CAWSGAALSGTEAFF.

This clone has a handful of counts. The chain carries TRBV19 and TRBJ1-1; the D is unclear. Trimming removed 0 bases at V and 0 bases at J, with 8 bases between. Germline V CDR1 and CDR2: LNHDA, SQIVND (reference sequence). There are 15 residues in the CDR3. The CDR3 is CASSIDWQLNTEAFF. The CDR3 DNA reads as TGTGCCAGTAGTATAGATTGGCAGTTGAACACTGAAGCTTTCTTT.

This clone was picked up a small number of times. This chain connects TRBV4-2 to TRBJ1-3, with 8 bases matching TRBD1. This CDR3 comprises 18 residues. Per germline, CDR1 LGHNA and CDR2 YNFKEQ. Losses at the gene ends were 0 bases for V and 2 bases for J; bases not matched to a gene: 9. CDR3 sequence: CASSQDPGQGPPGNTIYF. CDR3 sequence (DNA): TGTGCCAGCAGCCAAGATCCCGGACAGGGTCCTCCTGGAAACACCATATATTTT.

This chain connects TRBV4-2 to TRBJ1-5; D perhaps matches TRBD1 (6 bases). The length of the CDR3 is 14 residues. Germline V gene lookup returns CDR1 LGHNA and CDR2 YNFKEQ. The germline V and J ends were trimmed by 3 bases and 6 bases, with 12 bases remaining between them. The CDR3 nucleotides read TGTGCCAGCAGCCAGTCTCAGGGGAGTCAGCCCCAGCATTTT. Encoded protein: CASSQSQGSQPQHF.

The chain uses TRBV29-1 and TRBJ1-2; D unclear. V was pared by 6 bases and J by 2 bases, with 13 bases between. CDR1 is SQVTM, CDR2 ANQGSEA, per germline. The CDR3 loop spans 13 amino acids. The CDR3 DNA follows: TGCAGCGTGCAGCTAGCGAGGAACTATGGCTACACCTTC. It specifies CSVQLARNYGYTF. The full variable domain, with the rest looked up from reference TRBV29-1 and TRBJ1-2, is SAVISQKPSRDICQRGTSLTIQCQVDSQVTMMFWYRQQPGQSLTLIATANQGSEATYESGFVIDKFPISRPNLTFSTLTVSNMSPEDSSIYLCSVQLARNYGYTFGSGTRLTVV.

In this sample, this clone turned up a few times. The chain joins TRBV24-1 to TRBJ2-3; 11 bases match TRBD2. There are 16 residues in the CDR3. The ends lost 1 base at V and 6 bases at J; junction bases unmatched: 5. Germline CDR1 is KGHDR and CDR2 is SFDVKD. The DNA for the CDR3 is TGTGCCACCAGTGATTTTACTAGCGGGAGTACCGATACGCAGTATTTT. Its protein product is CATSDFTSGSTDTQYF.

The CDR3 sequence is CASSSTGATNEKLFF. CDR3 nucleotides: TGTGCCAGCAGCTCCACAGGGGCAACTAATGAAAAACTGTTTTTT. This rearrangement joins TRBV7-9 to TRBJ1-4, with 7 bases fitting TRBD1. The CDR3 is made up of 15 amino acids. Germline V CDR1 and CDR2: SEHNR, FQNEAQ (reference sequence). J was trimmed by 0 bases and V by 4 bases; bases with no gene match: 2.

The V call is TRBV5-1, the J call TRBJ2-1; a possible D gene is TRBD1 (5 bases). Per the germline V gene, CDR1 is SGHRS and CDR2 is YFSETQ. CDR3 length: 15 amino acids. V was cut by 4 bases and J by 2 bases, with 13 bases left in between. CDR3 residues: CASSTTRVTYNEQFF. DNA for the CDR3: TGCGCCAGCAGCACTACCAGGGTAACCTACAATGAGCAGTTCTTC. The full variable domain, with the rest looked up from reference TRBV5-1 and TRBJ2-1, is KAGVTQTPRYLIKTRGQQVTLSCSPISGHRSVSWYQQTPGQGLQFLFEYFSETQRNKGNFPGRFSGRQFSNSRSEMNVSTLELGDSALYLCASSTTRVTYNEQFFGPGTRLTVL.

The J gene is TRBJ2-5, the V gene TRBV20-1, with unresolved D. Germline-derived CDR1 and CDR2 are DFQATT and SNEGSKA (reference sequence). This CDR3 region has 11 residues. The V end was cut by 5 bases, the J end by 3 bases, with 7 bases between. The CDR3 reads CSALLEETQYF. CDR3 bases: TGCAGTGCTTTACTGGAAGAGACCCAGTACTTC.

The chain is built from TRBV5-1 and TRBJ1-2, with TRBD1 matching over 8 bases. After removal of 0 bases from V and 4 bases from J, the junction contained 5 bases not matched to a gene. The CDR3 is 15 amino acids. Per germline, CDR1 SGHRS and CDR2 YFSETQ. The CDR3 coding sequence is TGCGCCAGCAGCTTGGATACAGGGGGGACCTATGGCTACACCTTC. This sequence encodes CASSLDTGGTYGYTF. Full variable domain (rest looked up from reference TRBV5-1 and TRBJ1-2): KAGVTQTPRYLIKTRGQQVTLSCSPISGHRSVSWYQQTPGQGLQFLFEYFSETQRNKGNFPGRFSGRQFSNSRSEMNVSTLELGDSALYLCASSLDTGGTYGYTFGSGTRLTVV.

The CDR3 DNA sequence: TGTGCCAGCAGTTCCTCAAGGGCCCGGGGGAACACCGGGGAGCTGTTTTTT. Amino acids: CASSSSRARGNTGELFF. The chain recombines TRBV28 with TRBJ2-2; D perhaps matches TRBD2 (5 bases). The CDR3 runs to 17 residues. Looked up from germline, CDR1 is MDHEN and CDR2 is SYDVKM. The germline V and J ends were trimmed by 4 bases and 1 base, with 16 bases remaining between them. The complete variable domain, with remaining parts taken from reference TRBV28 and TRBJ2-2, reads DVKVTQSSRYLVKRTGEKVFLECVQDMDHENMFWYRQDPGLGLRLIYFSYDVKMKEKGDIPEGYSVSREKKERFSLILESASTNQTSMYLCASSSSRARGNTGELFFGEGSRLTVL.

The chain links TRBV7-2 to TRBJ1-5; D remains unclear. V dropped 9 bases and J dropped 9 bases, with 15 bases sitting between them. The CDR3 length is 12 residues. CDR1 is SGHTA and CDR2 is FQGNSA in the germline V gene. In nucleotides, the CDR3 is TGTGCCAGTGGGGTCCGGGGAGGGCCCCAGCATTTT. It specifies CASGVRGGPQHF.